Below are 29 T cell receptor beta chains sequenced from a single sample in a study of T cell repertoires in cytomegalovirus infection. In TCRdb, the reads were re-called with MiXCR into one record per CDR3 protein. The repertoire includes 210,000 or so distinct CDR3 sequences, roughly 6.5% of them detected once, and roughly 6.5% sits in the top ten. The specimen sequenced was PBMCs. The receptors derive from a human donor in good health (CMV status not recorded). Some clones in this sample may be carry-over from other donors' samples.

This clonotype was detected many times. The chain couples TRBV28 to TRBJ1-3; 8 positions agree with TRBD1. Germline CDR1 is MDHEN and CDR2 is SYDVKM. The CDR3 contains 16 residues. Trimming cost V 5 bases and J 4 bases; bases outside gene matches: 10. As DNA, the CDR3 is TGTGCCAGCAGTCGTCATCCAGGGGGCGCCGGAAACACCATATATTTT. This codes for CASSRHPGGAGNTIYF.

The sample holds many counts of this clonotype. The V and J genes are TRBV6-1 and TRBJ2-7; TRBD2 is a possible D gene (5 bases). CDR1 is MNHNS, CDR2 SASEGT, per germline. V gave up 1 base and J gave up 2 bases, with 18 bases separating them. CDR3 length: 17 residues. This CDR3 is CASSEEVLGLGAYEQYF. Written as DNA, the CDR3 is TGTGCCAGCAGTGAAGAGGTTCTCGGACTCGGGGCCTACGAGCAGTACTTC.

This clonotype showed up many times. This rearrangement joins TRBV5-1 to TRBJ2-5, with TRBD2 matching 15 bases. The CDR3 length is 18 residues. In germline, CDR1 is SGHRS, CDR2 YFSETQ. With 4 bases clipped from V and 5 bases from J, the junction kept 12 bases outside the gene matches. The CDR3 is CASSPGLAGGRRVETQYF. Here the CDR3 DNA reads TGCGCCAGCAGCCCAGGACTAGCGGGGGGGCGAAGAGTGGAGACCCAGTACTTC.

This clonotype was seen at least ten times. The chain is built from TRBV6-2 or TRBV6-3 and TRBJ2-7; 7 nucleotides match TRBD2. This CDR3 spans 16 amino acids. Germline trimming cut 4 bases from V and 3 bases from J; bases unmatched to any gene: 12. Looked up from germline, CDR1 is MNHEY and CDR2 is SVGEGT. In nucleotides, the CDR3 is TGTGCCAGCAGTTGGGGGGGACTCCAATCCCTCTACGAGCAGTACTTC. Protein: CASSWGGLQSLYEQYF.

This clonotype was observed at least ten times. The CDR3 spells CASSFKGLYGYTF. For the CDR3, the DNA is TGTGCCAGCAGTTTTAAGGGGCTCTATGGCTACACCTTC. V usage is TRBV7-2 and J usage is TRBJ1-2, with D possibly matching TRBD1 (5 bases). The ends were cut back, 6 bases at V and 4 bases at J, with 12 bases in the middle. This CDR3 region has 13 residues. The germline V gene has CDR1 SGHTA and CDR2 FQGNSA.

Ten or more counts support this clonotype. The J gene is TRBJ1-4, the V gene TRBV28, with a tentative D call TRBD1 (5 bases). This CDR3 has 13 amino acids. V dropped 7 bases and J dropped 5 bases, with 11 bases sitting between them. Germline values: CDR1 MDHEN, CDR2 SYDVKM. In DNA form, the CDR3 reads TGTGCCAGCATTCAAACAGGAAATGAAAAACTGTTTTTT. It encodes CASIQTGNEKLFF.

A note on this clonotype: A junction boundary mismatches the germline segment, possibly from a read error. This CDR3 is CASSLFGGNQETHYF. The CDR3 nucleotides are TGTGCCAGCAGTTTATTTGGCGGAAACCAAGAGACCCACTACTTC. The chain combines TRBV12-3 or TRBV12-4 with TRBJ2-5; no reliable D call. This CDR3 region has 15 residues.

The chain has TRBV9 and TRBJ2-1; D unresolved. Germline CDR1 SGDLS, CDR2 YYNGEE. This CDR3 has 15 amino acids. V was shortened by 1 base and J by 0 bases, with 8 bases between the two germline ends. The CDR3 sequence: CASSVTAISYNEQFF. The CDR3 bases are TGTGCCAGCAGCGTAACTGCGATCTCCTACAATGAGCAGTTCTTC.

Ten or more counts support this clonotype. This chain uses TRBV7-2 with TRBJ1-1, with TRBD1 matching over 10 bases. V trimming: 5 bases; J trimming: 0 bases; junction bases outside the gene matches: 6. Looked up from germline, CDR1 is SGHTA and CDR2 is FQGNSA. CDR3 size: 16 residues. The CDR3 DNA follows: TGTGCCAGCAGCAAGACAGGGGGCTGGGTGAACACTGAAGCTTTCTTT. Translated: CASSKTGGWVNTEAFF.

The genes are TRBV5-1 and TRBJ1-2; 7 bases match TRBD1. Germline CDR1 and CDR2: SGHRS and YFSETQ. There are 14 residues in the CDR3. V shed 4 bases, J shed 14 bases, and the junction held 17 bases outside the gene matches. The CDR3 region has the DNA TGCGCCAGCAGCCCGGCCGGAAGGGACAGCGACAGGACCTTC. Protein sequence: CASSPAGRDSDRTF.

This clonotype was recorded many times. The V and J genes are TRBV20-1 and TRBJ1-5; D is possibly TRBD1 (5 bases). V lost 2 bases and J 6 bases, leaving 14 bases between the germline ends. The CDR3 has 14 residues. In germline, CDR1 is DFQATT, CDR2 SNEGSKA (reference sequence). The CDR3: CSARSGGDGQPQHF. The CDR3 bases are TGCAGTGCTAGAAGCGGCGGGGACGGTCAGCCCCAGCATTTT.

In this sample, this clonotype turned up a few times. The V and J genes are TRBV6-6 and TRBJ1-5, with TRBD1 as a possible D gene (6 bases). V gave up 7 bases and J gave up 4 bases, with 14 bases separating them. The CDR3 spans 14 residues. Per the germline V gene, CDR1 is MNHNY and CDR2 is SVGAGI (reference sequence). The CDR3 nucleotides are TGTGCCAGCATCGACGACAGGCTAAATCAGCCCCAGCATTTT. Its translation is CASIDDRLNQPQHF.

This clonotype was detected ten times or more. The V call is TRBV7-2, the J call TRBJ2-5; D uncertain. V was trimmed by 1 base and J by 5 bases, leaving 8 bases between them. The germline V gene encodes CDR1 SGHTA and CDR2 FQGNSA. The CDR3 covers 13 residues. The CDR3 sequence: CASSLDIRETQYF. The CDR3 DNA reads TGTGCCAGCAGCTTAGACATTCGGGAGACCCAGTACTTC.

This clonotype was seen ten or more times. V and J are TRBV7-2 and TRBJ2-3; D unresolved. This CDR3 contains 15 residues. Germline CDR1 reads SGHTA; CDR2 reads FQGNSA. V lost 4 bases, J lost 1 base, and 12 bases lay in between. The DNA for the CDR3 is TGTGCCAGCAGCTCTCCTGGTCCCCGCACAGATACGCAGTATTTT. Encoded protein: CASSSPGPRTDTQYF.

Many counts were recorded for this clonotype. V gene TRBV5-4 combines with J gene TRBJ2-3, with D uncertain. Germline CDR1 SGHNT, CDR2 YYREEE (reference sequence). The CDR3 spans 12 residues. V shed 0 bases and J shed 7 bases, with 6 bases lying between them. This CDR3 is CASSLGKNTQYF. CDR3 nucleotides: TGTGCCAGCAGCTTGGGGAAGAATACGCAGTATTTT.

The table lists this clonotype with a few counts. V and J are TRBV5-6 and TRBJ1-1, with no clear D. This CDR3 contains 16 residues. The germline gives CDR1 SGHDT, CDR2 YYEEEE. Trimming pared 3 bases from V and 0 bases from J, leaving 15 bases between. Written as DNA, the CDR3 is TGTGCCAGCAGCTCCAACCGAGGCTCCATGAACACTGAAGCTTTCTTT. This sequence encodes CASSSNRGSMNTEAFF. Drawing the rest from reference TRBV5-6 and TRBJ1-1, the complete variable domain is DAGVTQSPTHLIKTRGQQVTLRCSPKSGHDTVSWYQQALGQGPQFIFQYYEEEERQRGNFPDRFSGHQFPNYSSELNVNALLLGDSALYLCASSSNRGSMNTEAFFGQGTRLTVV.

There are many counts of this clonotype. The chain couples TRBV7-2 to TRBJ1-1; D call uncertain. V was trimmed by 0 bases and J by 9 bases, leaving 11 bases between them. Germline loops: CDR1 SGHTA, CDR2 FQGNSA. The CDR3 covers 13 residues. DNA for the CDR3: TGTGCCAGCAGCTTAGCTGGACGGGTCCAAGCTTTCTTT. This sequence encodes CASSLAGRVQAFF.

This clonotype was seen many times. The chain joins TRBV7-6 to TRBJ1-3, with D possibly TRBD1 on 5 matching bases. The CDR3 is 16 residues long. Germline CDR1 and CDR2: SGHVS and FNYEAQ. V shed 5 bases and J shed 0 bases, with 14 bases lying between them. CDR3 sequence reads: CASSARDGYSGNTIYF. The CDR3 DNA reads as TGTGCCAGCAGCGCGCGGGACGGATACTCTGGAAACACCATATATTTT.

This clonotype was picked up many times. This sequence joins TRBV18 and TRBJ2-3; D remains ambiguous. Trimming removed 0 bases at V and 9 bases at J, with 13 bases between. Germline CDR1 and CDR2: KGHSH and LQKENI. The CDR3 totals 14 residues. This CDR3 reads CASSPPTGASTQYF. CDR3 coding DNA: TGTGCCAGCTCACCACCTACGGGCGCTTCAACGCAGTATTTT.

This clonotype was counted between two and nine times. The V and J genes are TRBV5-5 and TRBJ2-2, with a weak D call TRBD2 (6 bases). The CDR3 runs to 16 residues. Between the trimmed V and J ends, which lost 1 base and 0 bases, there was a span of 10 bases. CDR1 and CDR2 (germline): SGHKS, YYEKEE (reference sequence). CDR3 sequence (DNA): TGTGCCAGCAGCTTGCTGGGCGGGACGAACACCGGGGAGCTGTTTTTT. It specifies CASSLLGGTNTGELFF.

This clonotype has a count of ten or more. This chain uses TRBV7-3 with TRBJ2-1; TRBD2 agrees at 10 bases. The CDR3 has 15 amino acids. CDR1 and CDR2 from the germline V gene are SGHTA and FQGTGA. The V gene end was trimmed by 4 bases and the J gene end by 4 bases; junction bases not matched to a gene: 4. CDR3: CASSSLAGAYNEQFF. The CDR3 DNA sequence: TGTGCCAGCAGCTCTCTAGCGGGGGCTTACAATGAGCAGTTCTTC.

The chain couples TRBV2 to TRBJ1-1; 7 bases are shared with TRBD1. Germline V gene data show CDR1 as SNHLY and CDR2 as FYNNEI. J lost 5 bases, V lost 5 bases, and 5 bases had no gene match. This CDR3 has 13 amino acids. This CDR3 is CASSLNRGTEAFF. Written as DNA, the CDR3 is TGTGCCAGCAGTTTGAACAGGGGTACTGAAGCTTTCTTT. The full variable domain, with the rest looked up from reference TRBV2 and TRBJ1-1, is EPEVTQTPSHQVTQMGQEVILRCVPISNHLYFYWYRQILGQKVEFLVSFYNNEISEKSEIFDDQFSVERPDGSNFTLKIRSTKLEDSAMYFCASSLNRGTEAFFGQGTRLTVV.

This clonotype showed up just a few times. The genes are TRBV5-1 and TRBJ2-1; 16 bases are a match to TRBD2. V lost 5 bases and J lost 1; bases outside the gene matches: 9. This CDR3 has 19 residues. The germline V gene encodes CDR1 SGHRS and CDR2 YFSETQ. The CDR3 coding sequence is TGCGCCAGCAGGACTCCCGGGACTAGCGGGGGGGCGTCCTACAATGAGCAGTTCTTC. Translation: CASRTPGTSGGASYNEQFF. The full variable domain, in which reference TRBV5-1 and TRBJ2-1 provide the parts outside the CDR3, is KAGVTQTPRYLIKTRGQQVTLSCSPISGHRSVSWYQQTPGQGLQFLFEYFSETQRNKGNFPGRFSGRQFSNSRSEMNVSTLELGDSALYLCASRTPGTSGGASYNEQFFGPGTRLTVL.

This clonotype was detected many times. The chain employs TRBV7-2 and TRBJ2-3, with 9 bases that match TRBD1. CDR1 is SGHTA and CDR2 is FQGNSA in the germline V gene. The CDR3 is 15 residues long. After removal of 4 bases from V and 2 bases from J, the junction contained 4 bases not matched to a gene. Here the CDR3 DNA reads TGTGCCAGCAGCTCGGGACAGGGAAACACAGATACGCAGTATTTT. Protein sequence: CASSSGQGNTDTQYF.

This clonotype was counted many times. This chain links TRBV12-3 or TRBV12-4 with TRBJ1-4, with 7 bases aligning to TRBD1. The CDR3 runs 15 residues. V was clipped by 5 bases and J by 7 bases; unmatched bases: 10. This CDR3 is CASSPGGGGFEKLFF. In DNA form, the CDR3 reads TGTGCCAGCAGTCCCGGTGGAGGGGGCTTTGAAAAACTGTTTTTT.

V gene TRBV29-1 combines with J gene TRBJ2-7; tentative D call: TRBD1 (5 bases). This CDR3 comprises 14 residues. V was trimmed by 5 bases and J by 2 bases, leaving 16 bases between them. CDR1 is SQVTM, CDR2 ANQGSEA, per germline. CDR3 residues: CSVKKGPSTYEQYF. CDR3 DNA sequence: TGCAGCGTTAAGAAGGGGCCTTCTACCTACGAGCAGTACTTC.

This clonotype appeared many times. The chain has TRBV7-2 and TRBJ1-4; D may be TRBD1 (5 bases). The CDR3 totals 14 residues. The germline CDR1 and CDR2 sequences are SGHTA and FQGNSA. Trimming stripped 3 bases from V and 8 bases from J, with 13 bases between. In nucleotides, the CDR3 is TGTGCCAGCAGCTTTGATAGGGGTGTGGAAAAACTGTTTTTT. Its translation: CASSFDRGVEKLFF.

This clonotype has a count of ten or more. The rearrangement joins TRBV20-1 to TRBJ1-1; 9 nucleotides agree with TRBD1. Germline lookup yields CDR1 DFQATT and CDR2 SNEGSKA (reference sequence). The V and J ends lost 5 bases and 5 bases, in that order; junction bases with no gene match: 6. This CDR3 contains 13 residues. The CDR3: CSAWGQGGTEAFF. The CDR3 DNA reads TGCAGTGCTTGGGGACAGGGAGGGACTGAAGCTTTCTTT.

This clonotype showed up many times. The chain couples TRBV29-1 to TRBJ2-7; possibly TRBD1 for D (6 bases). Germline CDR1 and CDR2: SQVTM and ANQGSEA. This CDR3 region has 12 residues. Trimming shortened V by 5 bases and J by 1 base, and 9 bases separated the two germline ends. The CDR3 here is CSVRTASYEQYF. In DNA form, the CDR3 reads TGCAGCGTTCGGACAGCTTCCTACGAGCAGTACTTC.